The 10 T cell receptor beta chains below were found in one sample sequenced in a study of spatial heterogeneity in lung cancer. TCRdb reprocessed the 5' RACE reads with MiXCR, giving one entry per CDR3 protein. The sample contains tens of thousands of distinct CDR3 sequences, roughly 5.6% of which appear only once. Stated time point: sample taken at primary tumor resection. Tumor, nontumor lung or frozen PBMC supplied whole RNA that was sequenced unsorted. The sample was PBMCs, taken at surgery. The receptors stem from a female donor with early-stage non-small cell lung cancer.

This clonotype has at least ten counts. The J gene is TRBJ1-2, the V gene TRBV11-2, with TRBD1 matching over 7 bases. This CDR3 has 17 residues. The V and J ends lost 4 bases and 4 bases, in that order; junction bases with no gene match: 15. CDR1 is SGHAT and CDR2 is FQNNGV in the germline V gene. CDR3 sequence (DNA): TGTGCCAGCAGCTCCGAAATCCGGGACAGAGACTTCTATGGCTACACCTTC. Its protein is CASSSEIRDRDFYGYTF.

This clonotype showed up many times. The CDR3 region is CATSREERSYEQYF. The CDR3, as DNA: TGTGCCACCAGCAGAGAGGAGAGAAGCTACGAGCAGTACTTC. The chain joins TRBV15 to TRBJ2-7, with D hard to call. CDR1 is LNHNV and CDR2 is YYDKDF in the germline V gene (reference sequence). The CDR3 totals 14 residues. Trimming pared 0 bases from V and 3 bases from J, leaving 9 bases between.

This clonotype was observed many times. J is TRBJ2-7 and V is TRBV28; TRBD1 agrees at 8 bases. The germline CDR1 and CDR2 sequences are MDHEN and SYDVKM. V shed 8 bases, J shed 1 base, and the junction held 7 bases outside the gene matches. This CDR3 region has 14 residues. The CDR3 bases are TGTGCCAGCCGCGGACAGGGCGAGTCCTACGAGCAGTACTTC. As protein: CASRGQGESYEQYF. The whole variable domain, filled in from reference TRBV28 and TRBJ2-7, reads DVKVTQSSRYLVKRTGEKVFLECVQDMDHENMFWYRQDPGLGLRLIYFSYDVKMKEKGDIPEGYSVSREKKERFSLILESASTNQTSMYLCASRGQGESYEQYFGPGTRLTVT.

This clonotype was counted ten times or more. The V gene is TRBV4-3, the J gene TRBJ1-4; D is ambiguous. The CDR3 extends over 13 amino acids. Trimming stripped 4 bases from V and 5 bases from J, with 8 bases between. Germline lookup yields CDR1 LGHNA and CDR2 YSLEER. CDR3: CASSPDPNEKLFF. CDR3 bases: TGCGCCAGCAGCCCGGACCCGAATGAAAAACTGTTTTTT.

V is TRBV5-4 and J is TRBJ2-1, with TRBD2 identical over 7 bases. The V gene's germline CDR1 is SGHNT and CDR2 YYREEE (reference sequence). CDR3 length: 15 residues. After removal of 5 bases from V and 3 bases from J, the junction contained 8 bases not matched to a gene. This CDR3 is CASRPGGPVYNEQFF. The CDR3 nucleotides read TGTGCCAGCAGGCCGGGGGGTCCTGTCTACAATGAGCAGTTCTTC.

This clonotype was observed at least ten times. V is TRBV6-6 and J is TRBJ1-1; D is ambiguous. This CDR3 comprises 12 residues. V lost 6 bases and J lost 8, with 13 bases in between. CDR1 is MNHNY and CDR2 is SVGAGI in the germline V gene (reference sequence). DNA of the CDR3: TGTGCCAGCAGCCAAAGGGAGGAGGAAGCTTTCTTT. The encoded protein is CASSQREEEAFF.

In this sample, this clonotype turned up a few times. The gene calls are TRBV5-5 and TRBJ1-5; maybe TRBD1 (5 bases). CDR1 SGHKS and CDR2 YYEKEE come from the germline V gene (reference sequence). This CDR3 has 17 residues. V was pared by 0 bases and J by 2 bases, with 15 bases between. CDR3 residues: CASSLGRGRGGNQPQHF. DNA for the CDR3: TGTGCCAGCAGCTTGGGGAGAGGAAGGGGTGGCAATCAGCCCCAGCATTTT.

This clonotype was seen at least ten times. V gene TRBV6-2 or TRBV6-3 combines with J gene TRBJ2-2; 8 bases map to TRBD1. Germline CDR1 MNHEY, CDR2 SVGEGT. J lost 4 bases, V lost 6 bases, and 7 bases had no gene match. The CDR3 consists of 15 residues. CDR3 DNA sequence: TGTGCCAGCAGCCGAGGGGACAGGTCCACCGGGGAGCTGTTTTTT. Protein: CASSRGDRSTGELFF.

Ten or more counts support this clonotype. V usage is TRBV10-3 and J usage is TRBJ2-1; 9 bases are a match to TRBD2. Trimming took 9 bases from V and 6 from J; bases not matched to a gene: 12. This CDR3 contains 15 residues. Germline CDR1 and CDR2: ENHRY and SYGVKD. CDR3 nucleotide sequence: TGTGCCATTTCGAGGACGGCGGGGGGGTCCAATGAGCAGTTCTTC. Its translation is CAISRTAGGSNEQFF.

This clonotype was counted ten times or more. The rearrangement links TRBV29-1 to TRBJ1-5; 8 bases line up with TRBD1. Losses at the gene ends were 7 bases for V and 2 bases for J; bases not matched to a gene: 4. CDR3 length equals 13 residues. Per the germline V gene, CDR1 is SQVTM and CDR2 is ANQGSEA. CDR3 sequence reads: CSAQTGGNQPQHF. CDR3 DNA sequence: TGCAGCGCCCAGACAGGGGGCAATCAGCCCCAGCATTTT.